Given below is one TCR beta chain in context. Its antigen has not been determined. The sample holds no much larger clone one base away, and base qualities are not on file. The library came from the immunoSEQ multiplex PCR assay. The paper's data handling went like this. A statistical classification framework was developed to diagnose cytomegalovirus status using the catalog of TCR beta chain sequences. TCRdb holds this immuneACCESS table with in-frame rearrangements only. Some clones are missing; in checked studies, unresolved V genes explain under half, and the rest has no known cause. Clone size and the V and J calls come from that table; the DNA yielded D and trimming. This sample gives tens of thousands of clones in total; around nine tenths of them show up just once. The ten largest make up more than 0.95% of the sample. This specimen comes from a study of cytomegalovirus exposure and HLA in healthy donors (dated 2017 in TCRdb). Turning to the overall study: The 500 to 800 repertoires of the first cohort and the 120 validation repertoires were produced on the same platform, according to a later analysis. The study aimed to test whether signatures of past pathogen exposure could be identified by cataloging public T cell receptors. In addition to the first cohort of approximately 670 subjects, a separate validation cohort of under 150 different subjects was used. The study combined high-throughput TCR immunosequencing, statistical association of individual TCRs with disease status, and machine learning to predict cytomegalovirus infection status.

Results the study describes overall, beyond this receptor: The study listed 150 to 200 TCR beta chains as associated with cytomegalovirus. The classifier was reported to diagnose cytomegalovirus status with high specificity and sensitivity in both the original and validation cohorts. In vitro tests confirmed that three of the cytomegalovirus-associated TCR beta chains recognize cytomegalovirus antigens. The validation cohort had no HLA typing available for a later analysis, so co-occurrence within that cohort was assessed over all 120 or so repertoires. In a later analysis, TCRs clustered in the first cohort were found to also tend to co-occur in the roughly 130 validation repertoires, with 90% to 95% of cluster scores above 0. Most TCR sequences were seen in very few donors, while some public TCRs were found in many individuals. The authors suggested that the approach could potentially be extended to other disease states and immunological phenotypes.

The donors belonged to the validation cohort of about 110 subjects, which was separate from the 666-subject first cohort. The V and J ends are trimmed by 4 bases and 4 bases, leaving 17 bases between them. Taken from the germline V gene, the CDR1 and CDR2 loops are SGHRS and YFSETQ. The CDR3, cysteine through phenylalanine, is 15 amino acids long. Only the CDR3 part of the read is kept: 45 bases, read in frame from the first base. This receptor was taken from a man between 18 and 29 years old in good health and CMV-seronegative. The chain is made from TRBV5-1 and TRBJ2-5, with TRBD2 as a weak D call on 5 bases. The sample taken for sequencing was PBMCs. The bases are TGCGCCAGCAGCAGATCGGGGAGCGCAGGAGAGACCCAGTACTTC. It translates to CASSRSGSAGETQYF.